This TCR beta chain was identified during a study of T cells after yellow fever vaccination. Study-wide results and limits: Abundant clonotypes from the bulk population could contaminate FACS-sorted repertoires.

One entry per CDR3 protein, called by TCRdb with MiXCR from the 5' RACE reads. The sample lists some 500,000 distinct CDR3 sequences; roughly 14% were seen once. About this clonotype: Its antigen remains unknown.

The CDR3 length is 17 residues. This sequence originates from a man aged 30 to 39 who received the YFV17D yellow fever vaccine. The material sequenced was PBMCs, taken on the day of the yellow fever booster vaccination. The J gene is TRBJ2-5, the V gene TRBV21-1; TRBD2 is taken as the D call from the table, unchecked against the DNA. TRBV21-1 is a pseudogene locus. CDR3 loop: CASSRGLAGEGRETQYF. CDR3 DNA: TGTGCCAGCAGCAGGGGACTAGCGGGCGAAGGCCGGGAGACCCAGTACTTC.